The present entry profiles one T cell receptor (beta chain) with its context. Its antigen is currently unknown. The data belong to a study of Graves' ophthalmopathy and Graves' hyperthyroidism. Regarding the study as a whole: With about 71% sensitivity and approximately 72% specificity, the model predicted ophthalmopathy progression.

RNA served as the template for amplifying TCR beta CDR3 regions. Amplification began with first-round RT-PCR using HTBI primers, then second-round multiplex PCR was performed. Each CDR3 protein is one row after TCRdb ran MiXCR on the multiplex PCR reads. Here the sample spans 900,000 to 1,200,000 distinct CDR3 sequences, about 36% being singletons. The CDR3 sequence is 12 residues long. From germline, CDR1 is GTSNPN and CDR2 SVGIG (reference sequence). V was cut by 2 bases and J by 6 bases, with 10 bases left in between. The chain links TRBV30 to TRBJ1-2; D unclear. Source material: peripheral blood or thyroid tissue (not recorded which). The receptor was derived from an adult man with Graves' hyperthyroidism. Here the CDR3 DNA reads TGTGCCTGGAGTCTTAACAAGAATGGCTACACCTTC. Its translation is CAWSLNKNGYTF.